The clone carrying this TCR beta chain was counted once. V was clipped by 4 bases and J by 0 bases, with 12 bases between them. Germline V gene lookup returns CDR1 ENHRY and CDR2 SYGVKD. CDR3 length equals 15 residues. In the original workflow: Amplification from reference gene primers served as the basis for estimated nucleated cell counts. The method was immunoSEQ multiplex PCR; TCRdb's version includes in-frame clones alone and lacks a portion of them. That table is the source of V, J and clone size, and D and trimming were worked out from the DNA. The table lists some 500,000 clones, approximately 88% of them singletons. This sample was taken from a study of blood T cell repertoires in COVID-19. At the level of the study: Acute and convalescent COVID-19 specimens originated in the United States, Italy and Spain.

This study enrolled people aged 18 to 89 from around 26 US geographic areas. Donors were grouped by their self-reported clinical history. The origin of this receptor is a middle-aged woman who had recovered from COVID-19. The sequencing input was PBMCs or T cells enriched from blood (not recorded which). This sequence joins TRBV10-3 and TRBJ1-1; D is possibly TRBD1 (6 bases). The CDR3 sequence: CAISGIDRLNTEAFF. The CDR3, as DNA: TGTGCCATCAGTGGAATTGACAGGTTGAACACTGAAGCTTTCTTT.